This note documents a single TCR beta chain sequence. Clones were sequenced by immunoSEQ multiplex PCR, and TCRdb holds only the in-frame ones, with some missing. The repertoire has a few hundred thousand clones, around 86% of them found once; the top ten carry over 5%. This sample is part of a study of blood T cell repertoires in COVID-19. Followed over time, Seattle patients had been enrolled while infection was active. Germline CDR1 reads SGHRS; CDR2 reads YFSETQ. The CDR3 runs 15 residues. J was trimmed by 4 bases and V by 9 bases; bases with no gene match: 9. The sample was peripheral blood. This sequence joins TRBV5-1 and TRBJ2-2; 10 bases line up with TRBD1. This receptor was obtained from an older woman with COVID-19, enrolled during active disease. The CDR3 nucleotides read TGCGCCACGGGGACAGGGGATTTGGGCACCGGGGAGCTGTTTTTT. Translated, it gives CATGTGDLGTGELFF.